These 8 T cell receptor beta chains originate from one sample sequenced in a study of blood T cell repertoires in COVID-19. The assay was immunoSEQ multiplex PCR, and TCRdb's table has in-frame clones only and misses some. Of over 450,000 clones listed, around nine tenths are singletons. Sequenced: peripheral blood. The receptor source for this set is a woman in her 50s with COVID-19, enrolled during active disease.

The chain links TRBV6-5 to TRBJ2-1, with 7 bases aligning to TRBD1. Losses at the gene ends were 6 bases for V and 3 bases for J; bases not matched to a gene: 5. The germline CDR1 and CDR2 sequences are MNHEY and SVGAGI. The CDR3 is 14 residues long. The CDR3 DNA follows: TGTGCCAGCAGCCTCGACAGGGTCTACAATGAGCAGTTCTTC. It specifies CASSLDRVYNEQFF.

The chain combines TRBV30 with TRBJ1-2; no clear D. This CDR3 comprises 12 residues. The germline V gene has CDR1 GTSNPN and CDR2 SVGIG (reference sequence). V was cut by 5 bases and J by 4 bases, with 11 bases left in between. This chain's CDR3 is CAWGVLSYGYTF. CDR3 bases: TGTGCCTGGGGAGTCCTTTCCTATGGCTACACCTTC.

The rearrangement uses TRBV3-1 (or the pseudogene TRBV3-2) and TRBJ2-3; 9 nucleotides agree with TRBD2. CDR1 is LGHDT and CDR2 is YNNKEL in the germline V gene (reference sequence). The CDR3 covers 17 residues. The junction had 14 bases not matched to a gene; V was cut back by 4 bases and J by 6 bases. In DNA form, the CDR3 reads TGTGCCAGCAGCCCCCTGGCGGGACTAGCCCCCAAGGATACGCAGTATTTT. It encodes CASSPLAGLAPKDTQYF.

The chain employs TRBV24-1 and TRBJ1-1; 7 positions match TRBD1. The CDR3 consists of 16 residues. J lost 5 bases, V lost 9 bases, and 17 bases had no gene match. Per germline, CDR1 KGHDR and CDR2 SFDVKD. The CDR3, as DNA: TGTGCCACCCTTAAAGAACAGGGGATTTTGAGGACTGAAGCTTTCTTT. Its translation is CATLKEQGILRTEAFF.

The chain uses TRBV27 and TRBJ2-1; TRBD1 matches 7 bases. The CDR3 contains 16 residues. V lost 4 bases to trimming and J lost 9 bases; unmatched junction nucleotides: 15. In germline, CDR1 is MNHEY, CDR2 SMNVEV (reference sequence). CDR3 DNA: TGTGCCAGCAGTTCTGCCCGGGACAGCTTAGGCTCTGAGCAGTTCTTC. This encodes CASSSARDSLGSEQFF.

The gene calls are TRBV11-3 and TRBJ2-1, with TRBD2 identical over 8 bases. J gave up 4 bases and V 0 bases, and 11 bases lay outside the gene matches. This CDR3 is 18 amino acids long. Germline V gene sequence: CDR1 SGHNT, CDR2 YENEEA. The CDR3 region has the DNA TGTGCCAGCAGCTTAGAGGGAGTGGGGTCTAGCGGGTACAATGAGCAGTTCTTC. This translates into CASSLEGVGSSGYNEQFF.

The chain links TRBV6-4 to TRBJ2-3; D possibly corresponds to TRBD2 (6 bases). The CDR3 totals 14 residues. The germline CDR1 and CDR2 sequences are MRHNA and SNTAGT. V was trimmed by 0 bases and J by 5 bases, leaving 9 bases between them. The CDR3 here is CASSDSGGGDTQYF. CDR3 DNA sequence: TGTGCCAGCAGTGACTCTGGGGGAGGAGATACGCAGTATTTT.

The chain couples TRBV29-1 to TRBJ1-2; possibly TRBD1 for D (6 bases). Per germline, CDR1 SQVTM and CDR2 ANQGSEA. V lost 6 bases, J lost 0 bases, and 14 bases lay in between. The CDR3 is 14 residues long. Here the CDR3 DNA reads TGCAGCGTCGCCCGACAGGATGCTAACTATGGCTACACCTTC. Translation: CSVARQDANYGYTF.